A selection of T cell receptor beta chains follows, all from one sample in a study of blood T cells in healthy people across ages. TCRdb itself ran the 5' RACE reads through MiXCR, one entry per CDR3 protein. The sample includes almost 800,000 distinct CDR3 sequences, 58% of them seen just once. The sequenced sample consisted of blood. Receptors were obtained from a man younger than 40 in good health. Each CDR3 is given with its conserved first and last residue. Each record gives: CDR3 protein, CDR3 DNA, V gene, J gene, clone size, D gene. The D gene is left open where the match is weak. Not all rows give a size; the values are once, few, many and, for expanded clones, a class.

CDR3: CASSLHQQDTQYF
DNA: TGTGCCAGCAGTTTACATCAGCAAGATACGCAGTATTTT
V: TRBV27
J: TRBJ2-3
size: -
D: -

CDR3: CSAPQRASNEQYF
DNA: TGCAGTGCCCCCCAACGGGCCAGCAATGAGCAGTACTTC
V: TRBV20-1
J: TRBJ2-7
size: -
D: -

CDR3: CSASSGIAYNEQFF
DNA: TGCAGTGCTTCCAGCGGGATAGCCTACAATGAGCAGTTCTTC
V: TRBV20-1
J: TRBJ2-1
size: -
D: TRBD2

CDR3: CASSTPVTRETQYF
DNA: TGTGCCAGCAGCACCCCCGTAACACGAGAGACCCAGTACTTC
V: TRBV6-6
J: TRBJ2-5
size: -
D: -

CDR3: CSAGGDTYEQYF
DNA: TGCAGTGCAGGAGGGGATACCTACGAGCAGTACTTC
V: TRBV20-1
J: TRBJ2-7
size: -
D: -

CDR3: CASTWGPSYEQYF
DNA: TGTGCCAGCACTTGGGGTCCCTCCTACGAGCAGTACTTC
V: TRBV12-3/TRBV12-4
J: TRBJ2-7
size: -
D: -

CDR3: CASSESRRIANYGYTF
DNA: TGTGCCAGCAGTGAATCCAGACGTATAGCTAACTATGGCTACACCTTC
V: TRBV28
J: TRBJ1-2
size: -
D: -

CDR3: CASSQDHLAGGLYEQFF
DNA: TGTGCCAGCAGCCAAGATCACCTAGCGGGGGGGCTCTATGAGCAGTTCTTC
V: TRBV3-1
J: TRBJ2-1
size: -
D: TRBD2

CDR3: CSARAGGVRGINEQFF
DNA: TGCAGTGCTAGAGCCGGAGGGGTGAGGGGAATCAATGAGCAGTTCTTC
V: TRBV20-1
J: TRBJ2-1
size: -
D: -

CDR3: CASSEISRDTFPYEQYF
DNA: TGTGCCAGCAGTGAAATATCACGGGACACCTTTCCCTACGAGCAGTACTTC
V: TRBV6-1
J: TRBJ2-7
size: -
D: -

CDR3: CASGQGSYEQYF
DNA: TGTGCCTCGGGACAGGGTTCCTACGAGCAGTACTTC
V: TRBV30
J: TRBJ2-7
size: -
D: TRBD1

CDR3: CASSHAAGNDEQFF
DNA: TGTGCCAGCAGCCACGCTGCAGGTAACGATGAGCAGTTCTTC
V: TRBV7-9
J: TRBJ2-1
size: -
D: -

CDR3: CARGYYEQYF
DNA: TGTGCCAGGGGTTACTACGAGCAGTACTTC
V: TRBV11-3
J: TRBJ2-7
size: -
D: -

CDR3: CSVRPGLGGTDTQYF
DNA: TGCAGCGTTCGGCCCGGGCTCGGAGGCACAGATACGCAGTATTTT
V: TRBV29-1
J: TRBJ2-3
size: few
D: -

CDR3: CAGSQVPLDGSGANVLTF
DNA: TGTGCCGGCAGCCAAGTCCCTCTGGACGGCTCTGGGGCCAACGTCCTGACTTTC
V: TRBV4-2
J: TRBJ2-6
size: -
D: -

CDR3: CASSLTSTHNYEQYF
DNA: TGCGCCAGCAGCCTAACAAGTACCCATAACTACGAGCAGTACTTC
V: TRBV4-3
J: TRBJ2-7
size: few
D: -

CDR3: CASSFQTAFEAFF
DNA: TGTGCCAGCAGTTTTCAGACAGCCTTCGAAGCTTTCTTT
V: TRBV28
J: TRBJ1-1
size: -
D: -

CDR3: CASSLGWREADTQYF
DNA: TGTGCCAGCAGTCTAGGATGGCGGGAGGCAGATACGCAGTATTTT
V: TRBV7-2
J: TRBJ2-3
size: -
D: TRBD2

CDR3: CAISESTTSGYTF
DNA: TGTGCCATCAGTGAGTCCACGACGAGTGGCTACACCTTC
V: TRBV10-3
J: TRBJ1-2
size: -
D: -

CDR3: CASSSRLAGVTGELFF
DNA: TGTGCCAGCAGCTCTCGACTAGCGGGAGTAACCGGGGAGCTGTTTTTT
V: TRBV7-8
J: TRBJ2-2
size: -
D: TRBD2

CDR3: CASSPLGLSPLHF
DNA: TGTGCCAGCAGCCCCTTGGGACTTTCACCCCTCCACTTT
V: TRBV7-8
J: TRBJ1-6
size: -
D: -

CDR3: CASSEGGNTEAFF
DNA: TGTGCCAGCAGTGAGGGGGGAAATACTGAAGCTTTCTTT
V: TRBV2
J: TRBJ1-1
size: few
D: -

CDR3: CASSRDRDRAREQYF
DNA: TGTGCCAGCAGCAGAGACCGGGACAGGGCCCGTGAGCAGTACTTC
V: TRBV5-5
J: TRBJ2-7
size: few
D: TRBD1

CDR3: CATSEGPNEQYF
DNA: TGTGCCACCAGTGAAGGGCCCAATGAGCAGTACTTC
V: TRBV7-9
J: TRBJ2-5
size: -
D: -

CDR3: CATGGVEREQLEQYF
DNA: TGTGCCACAGGGGGAGTAGAGCGGGAGCAGCTTGAGCAGTACTTC
V: TRBV10-3
J: TRBJ2-7
size: -
D: -

CDR3: CASQLTGRRYGYTF
DNA: TGTGCCAGCCAGCTGACAGGCCGACGCTATGGCTACACCTTC
V: TRBV28
J: TRBJ1-2
size: few
D: -

CDR3: CSAWDTRDYGYTF
DNA: TGCAGTGCCTGGGACACGAGAGACTATGGCTACACCTTC
V: TRBV20-1
J: TRBJ1-2
size: -
D: -

CDR3: CSVEGGSGADTQYF
DNA: TGCAGCGTTGAAGGCGGGAGTGGGGCAGATACGCAGTATTTT
V: TRBV29-1
J: TRBJ2-3
size: -
D: TRBD2

CDR3: CASSTGWGYTF
DNA: TGTGCCAGCAGCACCGGGTGGGGCTACACCTTC
V: TRBV7-9
J: TRBJ1-2
size: -
D: -

CDR3: CASSTGTHTGELFF
DNA: TGCGCCAGCAGCACGGGAACCCACACCGGGGAGCTGTTTTTT
V: TRBV5-1
J: TRBJ2-2
size: -
D: -

CDR3: CASSPGTRSNEQFF
DNA: TGTGCCAGCAGCCCAGGGACTAGGAGTAATGAGCAGTTCTTC
V: TRBV7-2
J: TRBJ2-1
size: few
D: TRBD2